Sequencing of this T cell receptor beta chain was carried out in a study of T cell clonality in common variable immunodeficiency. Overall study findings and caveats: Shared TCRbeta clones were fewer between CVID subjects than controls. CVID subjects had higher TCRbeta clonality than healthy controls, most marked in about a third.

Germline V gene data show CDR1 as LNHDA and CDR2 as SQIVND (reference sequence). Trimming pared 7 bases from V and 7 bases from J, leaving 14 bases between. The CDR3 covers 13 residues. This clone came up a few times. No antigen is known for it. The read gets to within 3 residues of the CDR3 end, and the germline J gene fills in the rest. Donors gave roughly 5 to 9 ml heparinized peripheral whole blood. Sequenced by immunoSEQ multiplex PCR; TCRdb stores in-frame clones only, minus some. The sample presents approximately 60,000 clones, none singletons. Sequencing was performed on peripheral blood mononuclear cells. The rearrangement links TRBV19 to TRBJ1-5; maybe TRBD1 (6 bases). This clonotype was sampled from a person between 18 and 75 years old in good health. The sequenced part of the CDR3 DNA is TGTGCCAGTACCCTACCTGGGGGCCAGCCC. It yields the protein CASTLPGGQP. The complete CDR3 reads CASTLPGGQPQHF.